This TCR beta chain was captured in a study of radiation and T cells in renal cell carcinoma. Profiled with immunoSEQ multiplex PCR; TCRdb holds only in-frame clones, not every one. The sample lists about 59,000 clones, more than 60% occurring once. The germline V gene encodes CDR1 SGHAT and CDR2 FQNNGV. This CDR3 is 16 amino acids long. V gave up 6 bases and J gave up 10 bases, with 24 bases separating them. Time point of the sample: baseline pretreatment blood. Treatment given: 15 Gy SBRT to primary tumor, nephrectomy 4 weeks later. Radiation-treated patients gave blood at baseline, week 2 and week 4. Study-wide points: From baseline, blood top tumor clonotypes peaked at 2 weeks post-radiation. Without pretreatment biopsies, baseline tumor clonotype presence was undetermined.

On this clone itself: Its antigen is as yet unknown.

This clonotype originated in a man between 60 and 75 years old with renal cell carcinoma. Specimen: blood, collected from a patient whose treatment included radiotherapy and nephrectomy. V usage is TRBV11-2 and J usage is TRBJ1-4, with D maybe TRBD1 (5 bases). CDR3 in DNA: TGTGCCAGCAGACCCTCTTATGACAGCCCTCATGGAAAACTGTTTTTT. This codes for CASRPSYDSPHGKLFF.